This TCR beta chain was obtained from a study of identical twins. TCRdb used MiXCR to reprocess the 5' RACE reads, holding one entry per CDR3 protein. Counted here are roughly 190,000 distinct CDR3 sequences, approximately 15% occurring once; the ten biggest clones make up over 35%. This clonotype appeared a few times. The same data also contributed to another study, on T cells expressing NK-cell markers.

The sample comprised CD8+ T cells sorted from blood. The receptor comes from a woman in her late teens or twenties in good health.

The CDR3 protein is CASIQMRGRTEAFF. The CDR3 DNA follows: TGTGCCAGTATACAAATGAGAGGGCGGACTGAAGCTTTCTTT. The V gene is TRBV19, the J gene TRBJ1-1; D uncertain. CDR1 and CDR2 (germline): LNHDA, SQIVND (reference sequence). The ends were cut back, 7 bases at V and 5 bases at J, with 17 bases in the middle. The CDR3 totals 14 residues.